The next 30 T cell receptor beta chains were all read from a single sample in a study of blood T cells in healthy people across ages. A second PCR of roughly 6 to 12 cycles used a sample-barcoded 5' primer and a J-beta primer mix. MiXCR, run by TCRdb on the 5' RACE reads, gives a single entry per CDR3 protein. The sample lists more than 1,400,000 distinct CDR3 sequences; approximately 40% were seen once. Material for sequencing was blood. Receptors originate from a woman younger than 35 in good health.

The genes are TRBV6-6 and TRBJ2-5; D not certain. The germline V and J ends were trimmed by 6 bases and 4 bases, with 9 bases remaining between them. Germline CDR1 reads MNHNY; CDR2 reads SVGAGI (reference sequence). The CDR3 spans 12 residues. In DNA, the CDR3 is TGTGCCAGCAGCATAATAGGAGAGACCCAGTACTTC. This gives the protein CASSIIGETQYF.

A few counts support this clonotype. This sequence joins TRBV13 and TRBJ1-1; no clear D gene. Trimming shortened V by 6 bases and J by 2 bases, and 13 bases separated the two germline ends. The CDR3 loop spans 14 amino acids. CDR1 and CDR2 from the germline V gene are PRHDT and FYEKMQ (reference sequence). The CDR3 loop reads CASSPPLLNTEAFF. DNA of the CDR3: TGTGCCAGCAGTCCCCCCTTATTAAACACTGAAGCTTTCTTT.

With respect to this clonotype: An end of the junction differs from the germline gene, which may be a read error. The CDR3 loop is CASRASSRNTIYF. CDR3 in DNA: TGTGCCAGCAGGGCCAGCTCTAGAAACACCATATATTTT. The rearrangement joins TRBV27 to TRBJ1-3; D remains unclear. Germline CDR1 reads MNHEY; CDR2 reads SMNVEV (reference sequence). This CDR3 comprises 13 residues.

The chain is built from TRBV29-1 and TRBJ2-1; D gene unclear. Trimming cost V 1 base and J 5 bases, with 12 bases left between them. The germline gives CDR1 SQVTM, CDR2 ANQGSEA. CDR3 length: 14 amino acids. CDR3 nucleotide sequence: TGCAGCGTTGAAGGAGTAGGCACCAACAATGAGCAGTTCTTC. Translated: CSVEGVGTNNEQFF.

As for this clonotype: At one boundary the junction diverges from the germline segment, which might be a read error. This sequence joins TRBV12-3 or TRBV12-4 and TRBJ2-3, with 11 bases identical to TRBD2. The CDR3 is 16 residues long. CDR3 in amino acids: CASSLPSGGRTDTQYF. Here the CDR3 DNA reads TGCGCCAGCAGCTTACCTAGCGGGGGGCGCACAGATACGCAGTATTTT.

The chain employs TRBV6-6 and TRBJ2-2; D remains unclear. Between the trimmed V and J ends, which lost 6 bases and 6 bases, there was a span of 11 bases. Per germline, CDR1 MNHNY and CDR2 SVGAGI (reference sequence). The CDR3 length is 13 residues. The CDR3 DNA follows: TGTGCCAGCAGAGTACCCCAGTCCGGGGAGCTGTTTTTT. Its protein is CASRVPQSGELFF.

The CDR3 loop is CASSDWTYVAGSNTEAFF. DNA of the CDR3: TGTGCCAGCAGTGATTGGACGTATGTCGCAGGGTCGAACACTGAAGCTTTCTTT. V is TRBV6-1 and J is TRBJ1-1; D is possibly TRBD1 (5 bases). Trimming cost V 3 bases and J 1 base, with 21 bases left between them. Germline V gene sequence: CDR1 MNHNS, CDR2 SASEGT. The CDR3 consists of 18 residues.

This clonotype has just a few counts. This may arise from a read error, as a much more abundant clone is one base away. The chain uses TRBV12-3 or TRBV12-4 and TRBJ1-2; weak D call: TRBD1 (5 bases). This CDR3 is 13 amino acids long. The V and J ends lost 4 bases and 3 bases respectively, with 9 bases between them. The CDR3 spells CASSSGLYYGYTF. CDR3 nucleotides: TGTGCCAGCAGTTCGGGACTGTACTATGGCTACACCTTC.

The chain has TRBV7-9 and TRBJ2-7; D might be TRBD1 (6 bases). Germline loops: CDR1 SEHNR, CDR2 FQNEAQ (reference sequence). The CDR3 consists of 15 residues. Trimming removed 6 bases from V and 3 bases from J, with 18 bases in between. Here the CDR3 reads CASSYGQPLVYEQYF. Written as DNA, the CDR3 is TGTGCCAGCAGTTATGGACAGCCCTTAGTCTACGAGCAGTACTTC. Filled out from reference TRBV7-9 and TRBJ2-7, the complete variable domain reads DTGVSQNPRHKITKRGQNVTFRCDPISEHNRLYWYRQTLGQGPEFLTYFQNEAQLEKSRLLSDRFSAERPKGSFSTLEIQRTEQGDSAMYLCASSYGQPLVYEQYFGPGTRLTVT.

The sample holds a few counts of this clonotype. The V gene is TRBV25-1, the J gene TRBJ2-1; TRBD2 matches at 15 bases. CDR1 is MGHDK, CDR2 SYGVNS, per germline. CDR3 size: 19 residues. V gave up 2 bases and J gave up 8 bases; unmatched junction bases: 13. CDR3 region: CASSELGLAGGPPPDEQFF. In DNA, the CDR3 is TGTGCCAGCAGTGAACTGGGACTAGCGGGAGGACCCCCCCCGGATGAGCAGTTCTTC.

Only a few counts were recorded for this clonotype. The chain uses TRBV10-3 and TRBJ2-5, with D maybe TRBD1 (6 bases). CDR3 length: 13 amino acids. Trimming pared 11 bases from V and 1 base from J, leaving 14 bases between. The germline V gene encodes CDR1 ENHRY and CDR2 SYGVKD. The CDR3 nucleotides are TGTGCCGCGCAACAGGGAAGCCAAGAGACCCAGTACTTC. The encoded protein is CAAQQGSQETQYF.

The V call is TRBV2, the J call TRBJ2-7; possibly TRBD1 or TRBD2 for D (5 bases each). The better agreement between TRBJ2-4 and the DNA end casts doubt on the J call. CDR3 length: 17 amino acids. Germline CDR1 reads SNHLY; CDR2 reads FYNNEI. The CDR3 bases are TGTGCCAGCAGTGACAGGGATGGCGGGTCTGCCAAAAACATTCAGTACTTC. Amino acid sequence: CASSDRDGGSAKNIQYF.

Notes on this clonotype: One end of the junction does not line up with germline, which may come from a read error. The rearrangement uses TRBV4-2 and TRBJ2-1, with TRBD2 matching 9 bases. The CDR3 sequence is 15 residues long. Germline CDR1 is LGHNA and CDR2 is YNFKEQ. The CDR3, as DNA: TGTGCCAGCAGTCTAGCGGGGAGCTCCTACATTGAGCAGTTCTTC. Residues: CASSLAGSSYIEQFF.

This clonotype was picked up many times. The rearrangement joins TRBV10-3 to TRBJ2-5; D gene ambiguous. This CDR3 spans 15 amino acids. CDR1 ENHRY and CDR2 SYGVKD come from the germline V gene. The V gene lost 6 bases and the J gene lost 2 bases, with 16 bases spanning the gap. In DNA, the CDR3 is TGTGCCATCAGGGCTGGGCAGGCAGATCAAGAGACCCAGTACTTC. It specifies CAIRAGQADQETQYF.

This chain links TRBV6-1 with TRBJ2-2; 13 bases map to TRBD2. The germline V gene encodes CDR1 MNHNS and CDR2 SASEGT. This CDR3 spans 16 amino acids. V trimming: 11 bases; J trimming: 6 bases; junction bases outside the gene matches: 12. The CDR3 protein is CASRYPGLAGAGELFF. The CDR3 DNA sequence: TGTGCCTCCAGGTACCCCGGACTAGCGGGAGCCGGGGAGCTGTTTTTT.

This clonotype was detected only a few times. The chain joins TRBV20-1 to TRBJ2-1; 10 bases match TRBD2. The germline CDR1 and CDR2 sequences are DFQATT and SNEGSKA (reference sequence). The junction had 4 bases not matched to a gene; V was cut back by 1 base and J by 7 bases. This CDR3 has 14 amino acids. CDR3 nucleotide sequence: TGCAGTGCTAGAGGAGCGGGAGGGTGGAATGAGCAGTTCTTC. Protein product: CSARGAGGWNEQFF.

This clonotype was detected ten times or more. V is TRBV25-1 and J is TRBJ1-2; D possibly corresponds to TRBD1 (5 bases). The V end lost 3 bases, the J end lost 7 bases, and 6 bases lay between the germline ends. Germline loops: CDR1 MGHDK, CDR2 SYGVNS. The CDR3 runs to 11 residues. The CDR3 spells CASSEGGGYTF. The CDR3 DNA reads TGTGCCAGCAGTGAGGGGGGTGGCTACACCTTC.

This chain connects TRBV6-1 to TRBJ2-7; 9 nucleotides align to TRBD1. From germline, CDR1 is MNHNS and CDR2 SASEGT. Trimming removed 6 bases from V and 5 bases from J; junction bases left unmatched: 11. The CDR3 runs to 15 residues. CDR3 loop: CASRATGTGTDEQYF. In nucleotides, the CDR3 is TGTGCCAGCAGAGCTACCGGGACAGGGACCGACGAGCAGTACTTC.

This clonotype was seen repeatedly, ten times or more. The chain links TRBV20-1 to TRBJ2-7; 11 bases match TRBD2. Germline loops: CDR1 DFQATT, CDR2 SNEGSKA (reference sequence). CDR3 length: 13 residues. V trimming: 6 bases; J trimming: 3 bases; junction bases outside the gene matches: 4. CDR3 sequence reads: CSAPTSGVYEQYF. The CDR3 bases are TGCAGTGCCCCGACTAGCGGGGTCTACGAGCAGTACTTC.

This sequence joins TRBV5-1 and TRBJ2-5, with 8 bases fitting TRBD2. V lost 3 bases and J lost 11; bases outside the gene matches: 18. This CDR3 has 16 amino acids. From germline, CDR1 is SGHRS and CDR2 YFSETQ. CDR3 in DNA: TGCGCCAGCAGCTCCACACCGGGACTAGGCTTGGATGAGCAGTACTTC. It specifies CASSSTPGLGLDEQYF.

Note on this clonotype: The junction and the germline gene differ at one end; a read error may be behind it. CDR3 in DNA: TGTGCCGGCAGCCAAGTCAACCCACTAGCGGGGGAGCAGTACTTC. Protein: CAGSQVNPLAGEQYF. V usage is TRBV3-1 and J usage is TRBJ2-7; TRBD2 matches at 10 bases. Germline assignment: CDR1 LGHDT and CDR2 YNNKEL (reference sequence). The CDR3 sequence is 15 residues long.

This sequence joins TRBV6-5 and TRBJ2-7; D is unclear. V lost 0 bases and J 7 bases, leaving 19 bases between the germline ends. The CDR3 extends over 16 amino acids. Germline lookup yields CDR1 MNHEY and CDR2 SVGAGI. The CDR3 region is CASSYSPVGSYNEQYF. CDR3 bases: TGTGCCAGCAGTTACTCCCCTGTTGGCAGTTACAATGAGCAGTACTTC.

This clonotype has a count of ten or more. The chain joins TRBV29-1 to TRBJ2-7, with no clear D. Germline CDR1 and CDR2: SQVTM and ANQGSEA. The CDR3 is 14 amino acids. Trimming took 7 bases from V and 0 from J, leaving 16 bases between them. The CDR3 coding sequence is TGCAGCGCCCAAGGGTCGGCCAACTCCTACGAGCAGTACTTC. Protein sequence: CSAQGSANSYEQYF.

This clonotype was picked up a small number of times. This sequence joins TRBV7-2 and TRBJ2-1, with D perhaps matching TRBD1 (5 bases). Germline loops: CDR1 SGHTA, CDR2 FQGNSA. The CDR3 has 12 amino acids. Trimming cost V 5 bases and J 9 bases, with 11 bases left between them. The CDR3, as DNA: TGTGCCAGCAGCGGGGCCGACATTGAGCAGTTCTTC. This encodes CASSGADIEQFF.

The rearrangement joins TRBV15 to TRBJ2-5; perhaps TRBD1 as D (6 bases). The DNA end is a closer match to TRBJ2-7, so the J assignment may be wrong. CDR1 and CDR2 (germline): LNHNV, YYDKDF (reference sequence). The CDR3 totals 16 residues. CDR3 amino acids: CATSSGQEDRKYEQYF. As DNA, the CDR3 is TGTGCCACCAGCTCAGGACAAGAGGACAGAAAATACGAGCAGTACTTC.

The chain couples TRBV20-1 to TRBJ1-2; D gene ambiguous. The V gene lost 0 bases and the J gene lost 4 bases, with 12 bases spanning the gap. Germline assignment: CDR1 DFQATT and CDR2 SNEGSKA (reference sequence). CDR3 length: 14 amino acids. As DNA, the CDR3 is TGCAGTGCTAGAGATCAAAGGAGACTCTATGGCTACACCTTC. Encoded protein: CSARDQRRLYGYTF.

The V call is TRBV6-1, the J call TRBJ2-7; 10 nucleotides match TRBD2. Germline V CDR1 and CDR2: MNHNS, SASEGT. The length of the CDR3 is 16 residues. After removal of 6 bases from V and 4 bases from J, the junction contained 12 bases not matched to a gene. DNA of the CDR3: TGTGCCAGCAGCTTCCTACTAGCGGGGTATACTTACGAGCAGTACTTC. Translation gives CASSFLLAGYTYEQYF.

In its sample, this clonotype was seen a few times. The chain recombines TRBV9 with TRBJ1-2; 7 bases line up with TRBD1. Germline V gene sequence: CDR1 SGDLS, CDR2 YYNGEE. The V gene end was trimmed by 0 bases and the J gene end by 3 bases; junction bases not matched to a gene: 5. CDR3 size: 15 residues. CDR3 sequence reads: CASSVAETGHYGYTF. The CDR3 DNA reads as TGTGCCAGCAGCGTAGCGGAGACAGGGCACTATGGCTACACCTTC.

The rearrangement uses TRBV3-1 and TRBJ1-1; possibly TRBD1 for D (5 bases). The germline gives CDR1 LGHDT, CDR2 YNNKEL (reference sequence). V lost 3 bases, J lost 5 bases, and 16 bases lay in between. This CDR3 region has 15 residues. The CDR3 spells CASSQGVRAGTEAFF. CDR3 sequence (DNA): TGTGCCAGCAGCCAGGGCGTTAGGGCAGGGACTGAAGCTTTCTTT.

This chain joins TRBV5-1 and TRBJ1-1; D may be TRBD1 (5 bases). The germline V and J ends were trimmed by 0 bases and 5 bases, with 11 bases remaining between them. The CDR3 loop spans 14 amino acids. Germline V gives CDR1 SGHRS, CDR2 YFSETQ. Here the CDR3 DNA reads TGCGCCAGCAGCTTGGAACGGGGGAGGACTGAAGCTTTCTTT. Residues: CASSLERGRTEAFF.